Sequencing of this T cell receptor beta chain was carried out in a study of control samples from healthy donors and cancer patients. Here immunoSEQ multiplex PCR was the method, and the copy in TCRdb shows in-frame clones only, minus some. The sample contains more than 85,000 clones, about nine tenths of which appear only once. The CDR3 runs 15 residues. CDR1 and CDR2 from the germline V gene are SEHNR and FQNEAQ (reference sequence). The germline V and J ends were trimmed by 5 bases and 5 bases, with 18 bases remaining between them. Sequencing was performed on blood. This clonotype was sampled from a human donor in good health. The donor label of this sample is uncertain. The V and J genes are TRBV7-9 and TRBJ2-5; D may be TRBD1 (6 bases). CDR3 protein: CASSKISGVRETQYF. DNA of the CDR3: TGTGCCAGCAGCAAGATTTCAGGGGTCAGGGAGACCCAGTACTTC.